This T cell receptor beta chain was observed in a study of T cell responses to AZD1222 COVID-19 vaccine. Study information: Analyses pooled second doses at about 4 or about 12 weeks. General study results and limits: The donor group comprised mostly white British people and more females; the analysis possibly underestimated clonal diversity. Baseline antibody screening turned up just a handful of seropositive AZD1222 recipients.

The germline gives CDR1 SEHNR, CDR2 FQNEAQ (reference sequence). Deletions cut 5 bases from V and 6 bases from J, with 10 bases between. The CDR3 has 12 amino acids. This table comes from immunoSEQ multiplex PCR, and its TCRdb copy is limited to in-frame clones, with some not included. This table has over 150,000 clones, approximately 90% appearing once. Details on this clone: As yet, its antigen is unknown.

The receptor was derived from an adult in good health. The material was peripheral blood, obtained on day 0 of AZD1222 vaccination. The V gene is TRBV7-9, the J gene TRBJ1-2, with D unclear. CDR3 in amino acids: CASSPDPHGYTF. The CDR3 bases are TGTGCCAGCAGCCCAGACCCACATGGCTACACCTTC.